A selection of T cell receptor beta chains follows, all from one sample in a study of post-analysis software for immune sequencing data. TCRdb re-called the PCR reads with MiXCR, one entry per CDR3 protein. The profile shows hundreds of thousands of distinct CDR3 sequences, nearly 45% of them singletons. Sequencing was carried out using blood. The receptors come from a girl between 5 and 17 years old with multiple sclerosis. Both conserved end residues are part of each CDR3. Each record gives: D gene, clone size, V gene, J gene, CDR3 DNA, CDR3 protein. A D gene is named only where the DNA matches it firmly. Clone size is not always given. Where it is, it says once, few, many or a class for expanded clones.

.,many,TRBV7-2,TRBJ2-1,TGTGCCAGCAGCTTAGGAAGGGACAATGAGCAGTTCTTC,CASSLGRDNEQFF
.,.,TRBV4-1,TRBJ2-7,TGCGCCAGCAGCCAAGATTTCCGAGGGTCGGACGAGCAGTACTTC,CASSQDFRGSDEQYF
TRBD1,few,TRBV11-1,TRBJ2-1,TGTGCCAGCAGCCCAGACAGGGGAGGAGGCAATGAGCAGTTCTTC,CASSPDRGGGNEQFF
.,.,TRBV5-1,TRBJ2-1,TGCGCCAGCAGCTGGACCCACAGTGGTGAGCAGTTCTTC,CASSWTHSGEQFF
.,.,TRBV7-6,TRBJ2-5,TGTGCCGGCAGCCTAAGGACGGACCGAGACAATGAGCAGTACTTC,CAGSLRTDRDNEQYF
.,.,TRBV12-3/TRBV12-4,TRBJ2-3,TGTGCCAGCGGTTTCGGCGTTTCAGGCACAGATACGCAGTATTTT,CASGFGVSGTDTQYF
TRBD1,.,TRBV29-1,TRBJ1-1,TGCAGCGTTGAAGATCAGGGGGGTAGCCGGAACACTGAAGCTTTCTTT,CSVEDQGGSRNTEAFF
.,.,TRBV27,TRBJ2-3,TGTGCCAGCAGCTCCCCTCCGACCGACAGCACAGATACGCAGTATTTT,CASSSPPTDSTDTQYF
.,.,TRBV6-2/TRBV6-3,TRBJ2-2,TGTGCCAGCAGTTACCCGTCCCAGGGTCGAGACACCGGGGAGCTGTTTTTT,CASSYPSQGRDTGELFF
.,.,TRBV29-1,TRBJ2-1,TGCAGCGCCCCGTTAAGGGCAAACAATGAGCAGTTCTTC,CSAPLRANNEQFF
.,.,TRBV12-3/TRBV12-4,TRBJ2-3,TGTGCCAGCAGTTTTGGGCAGGGGAACACACCAGATACGCAGTATTTT,CASSFGQGNTPDTQYF
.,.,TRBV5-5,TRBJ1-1,TGTGCCAGCAGCCCCCGAGCCCCGGGCGCGGGTACTGAAGCTTTCTTT,CASSPRAPGAGTEAFF
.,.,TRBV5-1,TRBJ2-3,TGCGCCAGCGGAGACAGTGGCACGACAGATACGCAGTATTTT,CASGDSGTTDTQYF
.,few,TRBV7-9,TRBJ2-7,TGTGCCAGCAGCTCCACAGGCTTCGAGCAGTACTTC,CASSSTGFEQYF
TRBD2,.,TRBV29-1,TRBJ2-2,TGCAGCGTGACCGATCCGACTAGCGGGAGCACCGGGGAGCTGTTTTTT,CSVTDPTSGSTGELFF
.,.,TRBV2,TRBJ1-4,TGTGCCAGCATGGGGGGGGATGCAACTAATGAAAAACTGTTTTTT,CASMGGDATNEKLFF
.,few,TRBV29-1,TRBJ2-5,TGCAGCGTTCAGGGGGAGACCCAGTACTTC,CSVQGETQYF
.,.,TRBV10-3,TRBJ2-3,TGTGCCATCAGTGAGTCGAATGGGCCCAACACAGATACGCAGTATTTT,CAISESNGPNTDTQYF